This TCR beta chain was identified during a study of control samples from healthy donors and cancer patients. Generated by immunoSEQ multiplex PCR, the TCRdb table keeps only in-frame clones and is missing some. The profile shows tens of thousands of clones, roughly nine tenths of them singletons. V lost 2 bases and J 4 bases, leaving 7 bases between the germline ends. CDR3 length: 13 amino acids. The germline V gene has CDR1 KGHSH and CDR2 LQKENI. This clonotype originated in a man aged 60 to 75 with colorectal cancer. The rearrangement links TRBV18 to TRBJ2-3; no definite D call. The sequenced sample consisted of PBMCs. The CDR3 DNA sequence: TGTGCCAGCTCACCAGGTTCGTCAGATACGCAGTATTTT. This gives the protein CASSPGSSDTQYF.